This TCR beta chain was profiled in a study of T cell responses to AZD1222 COVID-19 vaccine. TCRdb keeps only in-frame clones here, not all; method: immunoSEQ multiplex PCR. The sample includes some 130,000 clones, around 90% of them seen just once. The CDR3 covers 11 residues. J gave up 15 bases and V 3 bases, and 6 bases lay outside the gene matches. The germline gives CDR1 GTSNPN, CDR2 SVGIG (reference sequence). This sequence was found in an adult in good health. The chain uses TRBV30 and TRBJ2-1; 9 bases are a match to TRBD2. The material was peripheral blood, obtained on day 0 of AZD1222 vaccination. This CDR3 reads CAWSDSGRTFF. The CDR3 DNA reads TGTGCCTGGAGCGATAGCGGGAGAACGTTCTTC.